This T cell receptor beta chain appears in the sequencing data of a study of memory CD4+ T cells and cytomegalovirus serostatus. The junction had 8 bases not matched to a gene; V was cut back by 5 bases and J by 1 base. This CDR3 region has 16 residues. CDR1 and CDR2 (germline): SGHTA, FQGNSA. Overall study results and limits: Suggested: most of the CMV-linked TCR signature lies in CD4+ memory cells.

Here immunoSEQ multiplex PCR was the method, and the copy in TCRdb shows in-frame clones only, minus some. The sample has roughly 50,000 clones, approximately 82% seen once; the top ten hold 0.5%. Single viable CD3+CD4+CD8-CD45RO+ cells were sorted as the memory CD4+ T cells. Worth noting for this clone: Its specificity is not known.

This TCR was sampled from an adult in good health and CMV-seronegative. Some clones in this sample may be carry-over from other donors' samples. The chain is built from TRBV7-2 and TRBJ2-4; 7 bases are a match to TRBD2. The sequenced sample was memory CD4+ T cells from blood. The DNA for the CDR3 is TGTGCCAGCAGCCCCTCGGGGGGTTGGGCCAAAAACATTCAGTACTTC. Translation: CASSPSGGWAKNIQYF.